The present TCR beta chain was sequenced within a study of a mutant IDH1 vaccine in newly diagnosed glioma. Time point defined: week 35, safety follow-up. A single vaccine dose contained 300 ug of mutant IDH1 20-mer peptide, and topical imiquimod was used with it. New WHO grade 3 or 4 astrocytomas that were IDH1-mutant and ATRX-lost had been found in donors. The germline V gene encodes CDR1 MGHRA and CDR2 YSYEKL. This CDR3 is built from 14 residues. The V end lost 5 bases, the J end lost 8 bases, and 15 bases lay between the germline ends. A single count supports this clone. Its matching antigen is unknown. Data came from immunoSEQ multiplex PCR; TCRdb stores just in-frame clones and leaves some out. This sample has 50,000 to 75,000 clones, with 65% to 75% found just once.

This rearrangement joins TRBV4-1 to TRBJ1-4; D not resolved. The sequencing here drew on PBMCs, taken from a glioma patient whose treatment included an IDH1 peptide vaccine. The sequence derives from a man aged 50-59 years with glioma. The CDR3 nucleotides read TGCGCCAGCAGCAACCGGGCGGACGGGGAAAAACTGTTTTTT. It specifies CASSNRADGEKLFF.